This T cell receptor (beta chain) appears in the sequencing data of a study of CXCR3-negative and CXCR3-positive naive CD8 T cells. Study-level points and caveats: Fresh PBMCs went into most assays, and CXCR3 expression partly declined after cryopreservation. Naive cells that were CXCR3-positive had more hydrophobic TRB CDR3s (compared with CXCR3-negative naive cells).

As regards this clonotype: Antigen unknown.

This CDR3 region has 18 residues. The TRB libraries of cDNA were built by UMI-labeled 5' RACE. TCRdb reprocessed the 5' RACE reads; each CDR3 protein has one entry and no DNA is given. The repertoire table contains 95,000 to 100,000 distinct CDR3 sequences. Sorts performed in triplicate captured more than 250,000 cells each from every CD8+ T cell subset. The receptor's source is a human donor in good health. Some clones in this sample may be carry-over from other donors' samples. Sequencing used naive CXCR3+ CD8+ T cells from blood. The subset denotes: CD45RO-CCR7+CD27+CD95- naive CD8+ T cells expressing CXCR3 (TNR3+). V usage is TRBV23-1 and J usage is TRBJ2-5; the D gene TCRdb calls, TRBD1, cannot be checked with no DNA. TRBV23-1 is an ORF; its function is uncertain. The CDR3 loop reads CASSHGEGTDKDKETQYF.